The sequence of this TCR beta chain was determined in a study of tissue T cells after allogeneic stem cell transplantation (dated by TCRdb to the early 2020s). At the level of the whole study: If a tissue had multiple samples, a pathologist reviewed H&E sections so that samples with histologically apparent lymphocytes got priority for sequencing. The human arm was conducted as a prospective observational study, and neither blinding nor randomization was performed. The study profiled TCR beta repertoires in many tissues obtained from research autopsies of patients with and without GVHD, and also in mouse models of GVHD.

The germline V gene (reference sequence) sets CDR1 to SGHNT and CDR2 to YYREEE. Taken from cysteine to phenylalanine, the CDR3 has 15 residues. The DNA shown is the 45-base CDR3, in frame from base 1. The intended sense of this specimen's time point label: human tissue collected at research (rapid) autopsy. Three non-HCT comparator patients with other cancers, who had at least five GI tract samples and no known GI disease at death, were retrospectively selected. After a median post-mortem interval of roughly 9.8 hours, autopsy tissues were collected, including GI sites from esophagus to rectum, liver, skin, and lymphoid organs such as spleen. Each autopsy specimen was cut in two, with one portion flash-frozen in liquid nitrogen and the remainder formalin-fixed, and the outer muscle layers of GI specimens were removed. To extract genomic DNA from frozen tissues, either the Mag-Bind Blood & Tissue DNA HDQ 96 Kit on a Chemagic 360 or the DNeasy Blood & Tissue Kit was used. Because of concern about red blood cell contamination, extracted DNA underwent additional purification with the Genomic DNA Clean & Concentrator-25 kit.

On this clone: Its binding antigen is unknown. A read error may account for a junction end that differs from germline. Other DNA sequences within the sample encode an identical CDR3.

Library method: the immunoSEQ multiplex PCR assay. TCRbeta CDR3 sequencing was performed at survey depth by Adaptive Biotechnologies, and CDR3 sequences, V/J genes, productive frequency and template counts were reported. TCR beta CDR3 regions were amplified from genomic DNA rather than RNA. The authors' pipeline ran thus. Jensen-Shannon divergence served to quantify pairwise repertoire overlap between tissues, with 0 meaning identical and 1 meaning complete divergence. Based on pairwise JSD values, tissues were grouped by single-linkage agglomerative hierarchical clustering, and the results were shown as dendrograms. GLIPH2 was run on all patient samples with simulation_depth 1000, kmer_min_depth 3 and cdr3_length_cutoff 8, and groups with more than two unique CDR3s were retained. In a standardized tissue-overlap score, Jaccard GLIPH-group overlap across patients was extrapolated to a standard repertoire size of 1000 clones. Associations of diversity with clinical or experimental variables used linear mixed-effect models with tissue fixed effects and individual random effects. This is the immuneACCESS table as TCRdb keeps it, with only in-frame sequences that have V and J called. A part of the clones is gone; compared with another copy, unresolved V genes explain less than half, and the rest is unexplained. V, J and clone size are taken as reported in that table, and D and trimming were inferred from the DNA itself. This sample gives roughly 9,000 clones in total; over 50% of them show up just once. The ten most abundant clones make up over 25% of the sample.

Study-wide conclusions, independent of this receptor: Within patients, how anatomically similar the tissues were was a key factor in shaping TCR repertoire composition, regardless of disease or transplant status. No blood samples were available for the non-GVHD comparator patients. In both patients and mice, T cells from blood and spleen covered only a limited part of the TCR repertoire found in tissues. Which tissue TCRs were alloreactive or antigen-specific was not determined in the study, and some of the clones might have been host cells that persisted. The patient cohort was small and clinically heterogeneous, and sampling depth was acknowledged as a limitation. Only a few T cell clones appeared in more than one patient, yet motif-based clustering showed tissue-specific repertoire signatures that were shared between patients.

The clonotype comes from a male donor aged 60 or older with lung cancer. The V and J segments used are TRBV5-4 and TRBJ2-3, with no D gene named confidently. The material sequenced was tissue from the stomach, taken at autopsy. This receptor has the CDR3 CASSLAFGSTDTQYF. The DNA sequence follows: TGTGCCAGCAGCTTGGCTTTTGGCAGCACGGATACGCAGTATTTT.